Listed below are T cell receptor beta chains from one sample, sequenced in a study of blood T cell repertoires in COVID-19. The data were produced by immunoSEQ multiplex PCR, yet TCRdb's version contains in-frame clones alone and is incomplete. The table records 200,000 or so clones, 84% of them present only once. The sample comprised peripheral blood. Receptors were obtained from an elderly woman with COVID-19, enrolled during active disease. Both conserved end residues are trimmed from each CDR3. Clone size, where shown, is once, few, many, or a class for clones that have expanded.

abundance,v_gene,CDR3aa
NA,TRBV5-4,ASTSSRNTGELF
few,TRBV27,ASSLLGQGGTNEKLF
NA,TRBV6-5,ASSPTLTGEKLF
NA,TRBV6-1,ASSDRGGYT
NA,TRBV6-5,ATRGTSGTEAF
few,TRBV28,ASRVLAGDLNEQF
NA,TRBV28,ASSLSGTGLTGNTIY
NA,TRBV6-6,ASSYSTATNEKLF
NA,TRBV30,AWSGGQGYRGYT
NA,TRBV2,ASSERGSGELF
NA,TRBV30,AWSQGNQPQH
NA,TRBV5-4,ATTGEHSYNEQF
NA,TRBV6-5,ASSSPLQIF
NA,TRBV7-3,ASSLSVLETQY
NA,TRBV30,AWSVGGNQPQH
NA,TRBV5-4,ASSLGQMFTKNIQY
NA,TRBV3-1/TRBV3-2,ASSLQRGGHTEAF
NA,TRBV5-4,ASSQPPGSGANVLT
NA,TRBV12-3/TRBV12-4,ASSPNGQPQH
NA,TRBV19,ASSKVEGNSPLH
NA,TRBV6-5,AIYDSGAEDTIY
NA,TRBV18,ASSRLMGDTEAF
NA,TRBV9,ASSQRQWDAYNEQF
few,TRBV11-2,ASSFQGGGTEAF
NA,TRBV7-2,ASSLSPKGSHTDTQY
NA,TRBV30,AWSVRNRANQPQH
NA,TRBV5-4,ASSPGGGSRPQY
NA,TRBV19,ASRYYGASPLH
NA,TRBV10-3,AISESPGGLGYT
NA,TRBV10-2,ASSPRTGPTGELF
NA,TRBV14,ASSQAGGWNNNEQF
few,TRBV28,ASSLPMDRIYGYT
NA,TRBV18,ASSPSPGGAPNEQF
NA,TRBV7-2,ASSLSQGTYGYT
once,TRBV18,ASSPAGTGYGYT
NA,TRBV19,ASTGTGVGYT
NA,TRBV6-2/TRBV6-3,ASSYSGGGTEAF
NA,TRBV5-1,ASSSLGLAGETQY
NA,TRBV19,ASSSGQGHGYT
NA,TRBV10-3,AIQGSGNTIY
few,TRBV27,ASRLTRTDEQF
NA,TRBV5-1,ASSLDRGGYGYT
NA,TRBV15,ATSRDLRGNEKLF
once,TRBV7-8,ASSSGQGSTYGYT
NA,TRBV5-4,ASSKTGTDPSEAF
NA,TRBV5-4,ASSPPLYNEQF
NA,TRBV5-1,ASSYSRGLVTEAF
NA,TRBV3-1/TRBV3-2,ASSLPLGANTEAF
NA,TRBV28,ASSSPGVGGNTIY
NA,TRBV24-1,ATSDERAAYEQY
NA,TRBV5-4,ASSPTGNYGYT
few,TRBV28,ALAGGGNQPQH
once,TRBV28,ASRQTGPGQFYGYT
NA,TRBV28,ASSATDFYGYT
NA,TRBV28,ASNSAATANEKLF